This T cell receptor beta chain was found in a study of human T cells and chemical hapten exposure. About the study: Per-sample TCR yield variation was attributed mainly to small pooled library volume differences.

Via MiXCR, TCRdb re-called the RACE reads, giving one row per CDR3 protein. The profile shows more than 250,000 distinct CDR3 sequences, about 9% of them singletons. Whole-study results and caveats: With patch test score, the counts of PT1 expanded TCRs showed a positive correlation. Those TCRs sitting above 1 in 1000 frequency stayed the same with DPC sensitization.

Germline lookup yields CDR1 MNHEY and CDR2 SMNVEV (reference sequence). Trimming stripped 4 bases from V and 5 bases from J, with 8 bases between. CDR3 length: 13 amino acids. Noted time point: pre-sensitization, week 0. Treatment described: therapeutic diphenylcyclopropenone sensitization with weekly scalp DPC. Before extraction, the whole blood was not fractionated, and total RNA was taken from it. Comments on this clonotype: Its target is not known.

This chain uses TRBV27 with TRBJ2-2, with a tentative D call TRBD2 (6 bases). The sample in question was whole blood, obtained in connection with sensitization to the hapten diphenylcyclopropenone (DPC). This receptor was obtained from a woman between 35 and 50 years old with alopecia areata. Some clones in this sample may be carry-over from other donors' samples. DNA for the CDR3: TGTGCCAGCAGTTGGGGGGAAACCGGGGAGCTGTTTTTT. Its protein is CASSWGETGELFF.